These 12 T cell receptor beta chains were sequenced from one sample in a study of OX40 agonist ivuxolimab in advanced cancers. Sequenced by immunoSEQ multiplex PCR; TCRdb stores in-frame clones only, minus some. The repertoire holds tens of thousands of clones, with roughly 80% as singletons. The material was CD4+ or CD8+ T cells sorted from blood, obtained in a trial of the OX40 agonist ivuxolimab. The receptors stem from an adult with an advanced solid tumor such as melanoma, head and neck, liver or kidney cancer.

This chain connects TRBV5-1 to TRBJ2-1; 9 bases map to TRBD2. Germline V gene sequence: CDR1 SGHRS, CDR2 YFSETQ. V lost 5 bases to trimming and J lost 7 bases; unmatched junction nucleotides: 10. The CDR3 is 15 residues long. In nucleotides, the CDR3 is TGCGCCAGCAGGGAAATAGCGGGGGCCTCGAATGAGCAGTTCTTC. It translates to CASREIAGASNEQFF.

The chain carries TRBV4-1 and TRBJ1-6, with 7 bases matching TRBD1. Germline assignment: CDR1 MGHRA and CDR2 YSYEKL. The CDR3 totals 19 residues. The V segment lost 2 bases and the J segment 10 bases; nucleotides outside the gene matches: 20. The CDR3, as DNA: TGCGCCAGCAGCCAAAGTGGCATGCGAGGGGGCGTCAGGGCGTCACCCCTCCACTTT. Its protein product is CASSQSGMRGGVRASPLHF.

V usage is TRBV6-5 and J usage is TRBJ2-7; D possibly uses TRBD1 or TRBD2 (5 bases each). CDR3 length: 13 residues. The V end lost 5 bases, the J end lost 4 bases, and 12 bases lay between the germline ends. Germline loops: CDR1 MNHEY, CDR2 SVGAGI. CDR3 bases: TGTGCCAGCAGTGAACGGGGCGGTTACGAGCAGTACTTC. Translation gives CASSERGGYEQYF.

This rearrangement joins TRBV20-1 to TRBJ2-7; perhaps TRBD1 as D (6 bases). The V end lost 5 bases, the J end lost 6 bases, and 8 bases lay between the germline ends. The CDR3 length is 10 residues. CDR1 and CDR2 (germline): DFQATT, SNEGSKA (reference sequence). The CDR3, as DNA: TGCAGTGCTCAGGGGAGCGAGCAGTACTTC. It translates to CSAQGSEQYF.

In this sample, this clone turned up a few times. This chain uses TRBV7-9 with TRBJ1-1, with D perhaps TRBD1 (6 bases). Trimming stripped 5 bases from V and 1 base from J, with 14 bases between. CDR1 is SEHNR, CDR2 FQNEAQ, per germline (reference sequence). This CDR3 has 15 residues. The CDR3 sequence is CASSLTPQGNTEAFF. The CDR3 DNA is TGTGCCAGCAGCCTAACCCCACAGGGGAACACTGAAGCTTTCTTT.

This sequence joins TRBV7-3 and TRBJ1-4, with D possibly being TRBD1 (5 bases). From germline, CDR1 is SGHTA and CDR2 FQGTGA. V lost 1 base and J 8 bases, leaving 14 bases between the germline ends. The CDR3 consists of 15 residues. The CDR3 DNA reads as TGTGCCAGCAGCTTAAATGGACATCAAGGAGAAAAACTGTTTTTT. Encoded protein: CASSLNGHQGEKLFF.

The V and J genes are TRBV5-5 and TRBJ2-3, with D tentatively TRBD1 or TRBD2 (5 bases each). V was pared by 4 bases and J by 6 bases, with 15 bases between. The germline CDR1 and CDR2 sequences are SGHKS and YYEKEE (reference sequence). This CDR3 is built from 14 residues. CDR3 DNA sequence: TGTGCCAGCAGCGGGGGAGTGGTCGTGGATACGCAGTATTTT. Translating it yields CASSGGVVVDTQYF.

The rearrangement uses TRBV10-3 and TRBJ2-7; 10 positions match TRBD1. Unmatched junction bases numbered 8, after V lost 6 bases and J lost 6 bases. The CDR3 runs to 14 residues. The V gene's germline CDR1 is ENHRY and CDR2 SYGVKD. The CDR3 DNA sequence: TGTGCCATCAGCCCGGGACAGGGGCATCGCGAGCAGTACTTC. As protein: CAISPGQGHREQYF.

The chain links TRBV28 to TRBJ1-2, with unresolved D. The CDR3 runs to 12 residues. Looked up from germline, CDR1 is MDHEN and CDR2 is SYDVKM. V gave up 3 bases and J gave up 4 bases, with 6 bases separating them. This chain's CDR3 is CASSLMSYGYTF. CDR3 DNA: TGTGCCAGCAGTTTGATGAGCTATGGCTACACCTTC.

This clone was detected once. This rearrangement joins TRBV19 to TRBJ1-2, with no clear D. Between the trimmed V and J ends, which lost 4 bases and 5 bases, there was a span of 23 bases. CDR3 size: 17 residues. Germline assignment: CDR1 LNHDA and CDR2 SQIVND (reference sequence). CDR3 in DNA: TGTGCCAGTAGTAGCATAACTTGGGCTCTGGGATTTTATGGCTACACCTTC. Translation gives CASSSITWALGFYGYTF.

The chain recombines TRBV6-5 with TRBJ2-2, with no clear D. Germline-derived CDR1 and CDR2 are MNHEY and SVGAGI. There are 13 residues in the CDR3. V shed 6 bases and J shed 5 bases, with 10 bases lying between them. Here the CDR3 DNA reads TGTGCCAGCAGCAGAAGCGCAACCGGGGAGCTGTTTTTT. Amino acid sequence: CASSRSATGELFF.

The J gene is TRBJ1-1, the V gene TRBV5-4; D gene uncertain. The CDR3 has 13 amino acids. CDR1 SGHNT and CDR2 YYREEE come from the germline V gene (reference sequence). V dropped 1 base and J dropped 0 bases, with 4 bases sitting between them. The CDR3 spells CASSLQLNTEAFF. CDR3 bases: TGTGCCAGCAGCTTGCAGTTGAACACTGAAGCTTTCTTT. Using reference TRBV5-4 and TRBJ1-1 for the parts outside the CDR3, the full variable domain is ETGVTQSPTHLIKTRGQQVTLRCSSQSGHNTVSWYQQALGQGPQFIFQYYREEENGRGNFPPRFSGLQFPNYSSELNVNALELDDSALYLCASSLQLNTEAFFGQGTRLTVV.